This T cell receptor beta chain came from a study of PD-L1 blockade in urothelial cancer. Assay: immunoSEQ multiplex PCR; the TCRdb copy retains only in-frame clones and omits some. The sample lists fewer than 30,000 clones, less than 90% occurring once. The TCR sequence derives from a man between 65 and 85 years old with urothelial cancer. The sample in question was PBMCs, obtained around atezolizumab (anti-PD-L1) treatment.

The CDR3 coding sequence is TGCGCCAGCAGCTTGACTAGCGGGACAGATACGCAGTATTTT. It encodes CASSLTSGTDTQYF. The chain couples TRBV5-1 to TRBJ2-3, with 9 nucleotides matching TRBD2. Germline assignment: CDR1 SGHRS and CDR2 YFSETQ. The CDR3 spans 14 residues. J was trimmed by 3 bases and V by 1 base; bases with no gene match: 0.